The next 10 T cell receptor beta chains were all read from a single sample in a study of cytomegalovirus exposure and HLA in healthy donors. 60 Vbeta and 13 Jbeta primers were used in PCR. Generated by immunoSEQ multiplex PCR, the TCRdb table keeps only in-frame clones and is missing some. This sample yields 100,000 to 150,000 clones, of which approximately 74% are seen a single time; around 6.6% belongs to the top ten. The sample comprised PBMCs. These receptors came from a man in his forties or fifties in good health and CMV-seropositive.

The rearrangement joins TRBV6-4 to TRBJ2-4; maybe TRBD2 (6 bases). Deletions cut 7 bases from V and 9 bases from J, with 16 bases between. The CDR3 is 13 residues long. Looked up from germline, CDR1 is MRHNA and CDR2 is SNTAGT. The CDR3 loop reads CASNESRGSIQYF. In nucleotides, the CDR3 is TGTGCCAGCAATGAAAGCCGGGGGAGCATTCAGTACTTC.

The genes are TRBV7-6 and TRBJ2-6; 7 nucleotides align to TRBD1. Unmatched junction bases numbered 18, after V lost 4 bases and J lost 0 bases. The germline gives CDR1 SGHVS, CDR2 FNYEAQ. This CDR3 is built from 21 residues. The CDR3 loop is CASSSYGYPRTGNSGANVLTF. For the CDR3, the DNA is TGTGCCAGCAGCTCTTATGGGTACCCCCGGACAGGAAACTCTGGGGCCAACGTCCTGACTTTC.

The chain has TRBV28 and TRBJ1-4; D is unclear. Germline V gene data show CDR1 as MDHEN and CDR2 as SYDVKM. V was cut by 1 base and J by 3 bases, with 15 bases left in between. The CDR3 is 17 amino acids. The CDR3 region has the DNA TGTGCCAGCAGTTTATACCCATACGAGGGAGCTAATGAAAAACTGTTTTTT. It yields the protein CASSLYPYEGANEKLFF.

In DNA, the CDR3 is TGTGCCAGCAGTTTTCGGACAGGGGTTATCACCTTC. Protein: CASSFRTGVITF. This rearrangement joins TRBV28 to TRBJ1-2, with 9 positions matching TRBD1. The trim removed 3 bases at V and 13 bases at J, leaving 6 bases unmatched. The CDR3 length is 12 residues. Germline V gene data show CDR1 as MDHEN and CDR2 as SYDVKM.

This clone has only one observation. The chain employs TRBV6-1 and TRBJ2-1; 7 nucleotides align to TRBD2. J lost 7 bases, V lost 2 bases, and 5 bases had no gene match. This CDR3 contains 14 residues. CDR1 MNHNS and CDR2 SASEGT come from the germline V gene. The CDR3 reads CASSEREVQNEQFF. The DNA for the CDR3 is TGTGCCAGCAGTGAACGGGAGGTGCAAAATGAGCAGTTCTTC.

The chain links TRBV18 to TRBJ1-5; D ambiguous. Germline lookup yields CDR1 KGHSH and CDR2 LQKENI. The CDR3 contains 15 residues. V lost 3 bases, J lost 0 bases, and 9 bases lay in between. The CDR3 sequence is CASSPPPSSNQPQHF. DNA for the CDR3: TGTGCCAGCTCACCCCCCCCCAGTAGCAATCAGCCCCAGCATTTT.

The gene calls are TRBV9 and TRBJ1-6; 8 positions match TRBD1. Looked up from germline, CDR1 is SGDLS and CDR2 is YYNGEE. CDR3 length: 16 residues. V dropped 0 bases and J dropped 8; count of bases not matched to a gene: 7. DNA for the CDR3: TGTGCCAGCAGCGTAGGTGGAACAGGGGGTTATTCACCCCTCCACTTT. Encoded protein: CASSVGGTGGYSPLHF.

The V call is TRBV10-2, the J call TRBJ1-5; D might be TRBD1 (5 bases). The CDR3 is 16 residues long. The V end was cut by 1 base, the J end by 0 bases, with 10 bases between. The germline CDR1 and CDR2 sequences are WSHSY and SAAADI. CDR3 DNA sequence: TGCGCCAGCAGTGAGTATTCAGGGTATAGCAATCAGCCCCAGCATTTT. It is translated as CASSEYSGYSNQPQHF.

The chain joins TRBV10-3 to TRBJ2-3; a weak D match, TRBD2 (5 bases). The CDR3 is 15 residues long. V was trimmed by 4 bases and J by 0 bases, leaving 11 bases between them. Germline V CDR1 and CDR2: ENHRY, SYGVKD. CDR3 in amino acids: CAISVSDSSTDTQYF. CDR3 sequence (DNA): TGTGCCATCAGTGTTAGCGACTCTAGCACAGATACGCAGTATTTT.

V is TRBV2 and J is TRBJ1-5, with 10 bases fitting TRBD1. Germline assignment: CDR1 SNHLY and CDR2 FYNNEI. The length of the CDR3 is 14 residues. Unmatched junction bases numbered 4, after V lost 7 bases and J lost 4 bases. The CDR3 reads CASTPGQGNQPQHF. The CDR3 nucleotides read TGTGCCAGCACGCCGGGACAGGGGAATCAGCCCCAGCATTTT.